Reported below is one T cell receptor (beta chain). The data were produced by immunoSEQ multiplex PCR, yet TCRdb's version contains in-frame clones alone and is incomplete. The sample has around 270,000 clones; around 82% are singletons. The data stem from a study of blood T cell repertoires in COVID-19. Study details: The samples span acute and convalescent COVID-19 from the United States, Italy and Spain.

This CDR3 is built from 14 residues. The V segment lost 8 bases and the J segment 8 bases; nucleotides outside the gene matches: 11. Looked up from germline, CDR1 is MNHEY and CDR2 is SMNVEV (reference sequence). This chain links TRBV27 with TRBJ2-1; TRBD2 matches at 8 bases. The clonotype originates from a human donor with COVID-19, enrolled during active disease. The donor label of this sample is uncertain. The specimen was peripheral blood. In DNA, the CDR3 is TGTGCCAGCCGGACCGGGACTAGGTTCTATGAGCAGTTCTTC. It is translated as CASRTGTRFYEQFF.